These T cell receptor beta chains were read from a single sample in a study of vaccination and CD4 T cells after COVID-19. These TCRs are of unknown antigen specificity. Each CDR3 protein is one row after TCRdb ran MiXCR on the PCR reads. This sample has about 5,000 distinct CDR3 sequences, with roughly 47% found just once. This sample comprised CD4+ T cells from blood, cultured in vitro, obtained after SARS-CoV-2 vaccination. The receptor source for this set is a human donor who had recovered from COVID-19. Each CDR3 is given with its conserved first and last residue. Each record gives: J gene, clone size, V gene, D gene, CDR3 length, CDR3 protein, CDR3 DNA. D genes are given only for firm matches. Clone size is not always given. Where it is, it says once, few, many or a class for expanded clones.

J gene: TRBJ1-2; clone size: -; V gene: TRBV20-1; D gene: TRBD1; CDR3 length: 14; CDR3 protein: CSASGTGTYYGYTF; CDR3 DNA: TGCAGTGCTTCCGGGACAGGGACGTACTATGGCTACACCTTC
J gene: TRBJ1-6; clone size: -; V gene: TRBV20-1; D gene: -; CDR3 length: 13; CDR3 protein: CSARDRTTRPLHF; CDR3 DNA: TGCAGTGCTAGAGATCGGACAACAAGGCCCCTCCACTTT
J gene: TRBJ1-2; clone size: -; V gene: TRBV10-3; D gene: TRBD1; CDR3 length: 15; CDR3 protein: CAISQDREISYGYTF; CDR3 DNA: TGTGCCATCAGTCAAGACAGGGAGATCAGCTATGGCTACACCTTC
J gene: TRBJ1-1; clone size: -; V gene: TRBV20-1; D gene: TRBD1; CDR3 length: 17; CDR3 protein: CSARDARQQGANTEAFF; CDR3 DNA: TGCAGTGCTAGAGATGCACGCCAACAGGGGGCCAACACTGAAGCTTTCTTT
J gene: TRBJ2-1; clone size: -; V gene: TRBV24-1; D gene: -; CDR3 length: 12; CDR3 protein: CATSDLFREQFF; CDR3 DNA: TGTGCCACCAGTGATTTGTTCAGAGAGCAGTTCTTC
J gene: TRBJ2-5; clone size: -; V gene: TRBV7-2; D gene: TRBD2; CDR3 length: 17; CDR3 protein: CASSVRAGTSGRETQYF; CDR3 DNA: TGTGCCAGCAGCGTTAGAGCCGGGACTAGCGGGAGGGAGACCCAGTACTTC
J gene: TRBJ2-3; clone size: -; V gene: TRBV6-1; D gene: TRBD2; CDR3 length: 16; CDR3 protein: CASRRLLAGRGDTQYF; CDR3 DNA: TGTGCCAGCAGACGTCTACTAGCGGGGCGGGGAGATACGCAGTATTTT
J gene: TRBJ1-4; clone size: -; V gene: TRBV7-6; D gene: TRBD1; CDR3 length: 16; CDR3 protein: CASSANAGTGGEKLFF; CDR3 DNA: TGTGCCAGCAGCGCCAACGCCGGGACAGGGGGAGAAAAACTGTTTTTT
J gene: TRBJ1-6; clone size: -; V gene: TRBV27; D gene: -; CDR3 length: 14; CDR3 protein: CASRAGANNSPLHF; CDR3 DNA: TGTGCCAGCAGGGCGGGCGCAAATAATTCACCCCTCCACTTT
J gene: TRBJ1-2; clone size: few; V gene: TRBV27; D gene: -; CDR3 length: 12; CDR3 protein: CATADSSYGYTF; CDR3 DNA: TGTGCCACTGCGGACAGCTCGTATGGCTACACCTTC
J gene: TRBJ1-2; clone size: -; V gene: TRBV6-5; D gene: TRBD1; CDR3 length: 16; CDR3 protein: CASSSRDRGRPYGYTF; CDR3 DNA: TGTGCCAGCAGTTCCCGGGACAGGGGGCGCCCTTATGGCTACACCTTC
J gene: TRBJ2-3; clone size: -; V gene: TRBV11-3; D gene: -; CDR3 length: 14; CDR3 protein: CASSLATGTDTQYF; CDR3 DNA: TGTGCCAGCAGCTTGGCCACAGGCACAGATACGCAGTATTTT
J gene: TRBJ1-1; clone size: few; V gene: TRBV6-4; D gene: TRBD1; CDR3 length: 14; CDR3 protein: CASSRHPDRGEAFF; CDR3 DNA: TGTGCCAGCAGTCGACACCCTGACAGGGGCGAAGCTTTCTTT
J gene: TRBJ2-2; clone size: -; V gene: TRBV25-1; D gene: -; CDR3 length: 14; CDR3 protein: CASSELWRTGELFF; CDR3 DNA: TGTGCCAGCAGTGAATTGTGGAGGACCGGGGAGCTGTTTTTT
J gene: TRBJ1-2; clone size: -; V gene: TRBV6-2/TRBV6-3; D gene: TRBD1; CDR3 length: 18; CDR3 protein: CASSPGRWGTGDGRGYTF; CDR3 DNA: TGTGCCAGCAGTCCTGGGCGATGGGGGACAGGGGACGGACGAGGCTACACCTTC
J gene: TRBJ1-4; clone size: few; V gene: TRBV27; D gene: -; CDR3 length: 14; CDR3 protein: CASSLGGAREKLFF; CDR3 DNA: TGTGCCAGCAGTCTGGGGGGGGCGAGGGAAAAACTGTTTTTT
J gene: TRBJ1-1; clone size: -; V gene: TRBV6-2/TRBV6-3; D gene: TRBD1; CDR3 length: 17; CDR3 protein: CASSYSDRGRLDTEAFF; CDR3 DNA: TGTGCCAGCAGTTACTCCGACAGGGGGCGACTGGACACTGAAGCTTTCTTT
J gene: TRBJ2-7; clone size: -; V gene: TRBV7-6; D gene: -; CDR3 length: 16; CDR3 protein: CASSLDGRMLSYEQYF; CDR3 DNA: TGTGCCAGCAGCTTAGATGGCAGGATGTTATCCTACGAGCAGTACTTC
J gene: TRBJ1-2; clone size: -; V gene: TRBV20-1; D gene: -; CDR3 length: 13; CDR3 protein: CSARGRTEYGYTF; CDR3 DNA: TGCAGTGCTAGAGGTCGGACGGAGTATGGCTACACCTTC
J gene: TRBJ1-5; clone size: few; V gene: TRBV24-1; D gene: TRBD1; CDR3 length: 15; CDR3 protein: CATSDLGGGNQPQHF; CDR3 DNA: TGTGCCACCAGTGATTTAGGGGGCGGCAATCAGCCCCAGCATTTT